What follows describes a single TCR beta chain. Its antigen is not known. The data were obtained in a study of T-cell memory formation after mild COVID-19. About the research overall: The two donors had largely donor-specific TCR clusters.

This CDR3 is built from 14 residues. Germline V gene data show CDR1 as MRHNA and CDR2 as SNTAGT. The ends were cut back, 2 bases at V and 5 bases at J, with 13 bases in the middle. General observations from the study: For contracting clones, CD4+ ones sat mainly in CM and EM, CD8+ in EMRA. Clones that shrank (day 15 to 85) were balanced CD4/CD8, whereas later expanders leaned CD4+.

TCRalpha and TCRbeta libraries used 5'RACE with constant-segment primers and UMIs. MiXCR, run by TCRdb on the 5' RACE reads, gives a single entry per CDR3 protein. The repertoire holds 550,000 to 650,000 distinct CDR3 sequences, with 17% as singletons. The J gene is TRBJ2-7, the V gene TRBV6-4; D is possibly TRBD1 (5 bases). Sequencing was carried out using PBMCs or a T cell subset sorted from them (not recorded which). This TCR derives from an adult woman who had mild COVID-19 (a few samples of this study predate the infection). Cell type and time point are not known. The CDR3 sequence: CASSDIGDSHEQYF. In DNA form, the CDR3 reads TGTGCCAGCAGTGACATCGGAGACAGTCACGAGCAGTACTTC.